This TCR beta chain is from a study of blood T cell repertoires in COVID-19. CDR3 length: 12 residues. Germline loops: CDR1 MNHEY, CDR2 SVGAGI. The germline V and J ends were trimmed by 6 bases and 7 bases, with 12 bases remaining between them. Only in-frame clones appear in the TCRdb table, and some are missing; sequencing was by immunoSEQ multiplex PCR. The sample consists of approximately 210,000 clones, 70% to 85% of them appearing once. This rearrangement joins TRBV6-5 to TRBJ1-2; a weak D match, TRBD1 (5 bases). This TCR was sampled from a man between 35 and 55 years old who had recovered from COVID-19. Specimen: PBMCs or T cells enriched from blood (not recorded which). The CDR3 DNA follows: TGTGCCAGCAGACCTAGGGGCCTTGGCTACACCTTC. This gives the protein CASRPRGLGYTF.